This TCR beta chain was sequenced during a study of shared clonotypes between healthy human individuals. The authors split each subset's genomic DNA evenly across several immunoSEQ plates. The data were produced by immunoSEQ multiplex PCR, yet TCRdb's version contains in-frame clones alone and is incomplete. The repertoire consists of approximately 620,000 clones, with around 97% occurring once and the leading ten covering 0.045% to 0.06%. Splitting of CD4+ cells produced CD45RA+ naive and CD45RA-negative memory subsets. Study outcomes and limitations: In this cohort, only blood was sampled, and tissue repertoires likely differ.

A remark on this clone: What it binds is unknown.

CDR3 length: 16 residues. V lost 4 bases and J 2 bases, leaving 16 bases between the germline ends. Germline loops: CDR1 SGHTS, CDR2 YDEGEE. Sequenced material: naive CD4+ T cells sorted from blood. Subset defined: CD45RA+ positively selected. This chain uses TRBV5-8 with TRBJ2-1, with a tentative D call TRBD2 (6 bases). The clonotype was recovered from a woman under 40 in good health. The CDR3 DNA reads TGTGCCAGCAGCAGGACCGGGACTCCTACCTACAATGAGCAGTTCTTC. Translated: CASSRTGTPTYNEQFF.